The source of this T cell receptor (beta chain) is a study of T cells after yellow fever vaccination. Study results and limitations: Secondary responses were weaker yet peaked faster, day 5 versus 15.

This clonotype was recorded many times. The antigen is undetermined. Via MiXCR, TCRdb re-called the 5' RACE reads, giving one row per CDR3 protein. Of about 300,000 distinct CDR3 sequences listed, 7.5% to 9% are singletons. In germline, CDR1 is SQVTM, CDR2 ANQGSEA. The ends were cut back, 3 bases at V and 3 bases at J, with 4 bases in the middle. CDR3 size: 11 residues. The chain couples TRBV29-1 to TRBJ2-3; D ambiguous. This TCR was recovered from a man aged 18 to 30 who received the YFV17D yellow fever vaccine. Sequenced material: CD4+ T cells sorted from PBMCs, taken 5 days after the yellow fever booster vaccination. This CDR3 is CSVEWTDTQYF. The CDR3 DNA is TGCAGCGTTGAGTGGACAGATACGCAGTATTTT.